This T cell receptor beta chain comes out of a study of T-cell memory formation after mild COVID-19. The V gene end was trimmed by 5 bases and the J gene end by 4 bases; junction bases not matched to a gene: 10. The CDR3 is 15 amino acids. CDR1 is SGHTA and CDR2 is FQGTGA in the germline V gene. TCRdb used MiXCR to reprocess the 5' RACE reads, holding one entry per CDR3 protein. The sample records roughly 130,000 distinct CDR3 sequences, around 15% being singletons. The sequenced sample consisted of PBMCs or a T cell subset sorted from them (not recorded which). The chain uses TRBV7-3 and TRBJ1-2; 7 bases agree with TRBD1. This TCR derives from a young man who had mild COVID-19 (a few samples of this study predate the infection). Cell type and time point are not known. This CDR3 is CASSPTGARSYGYTF. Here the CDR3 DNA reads TGTGCCAGCAGCCCAACAGGGGCTCGGAGCTATGGCTACACCTTC.